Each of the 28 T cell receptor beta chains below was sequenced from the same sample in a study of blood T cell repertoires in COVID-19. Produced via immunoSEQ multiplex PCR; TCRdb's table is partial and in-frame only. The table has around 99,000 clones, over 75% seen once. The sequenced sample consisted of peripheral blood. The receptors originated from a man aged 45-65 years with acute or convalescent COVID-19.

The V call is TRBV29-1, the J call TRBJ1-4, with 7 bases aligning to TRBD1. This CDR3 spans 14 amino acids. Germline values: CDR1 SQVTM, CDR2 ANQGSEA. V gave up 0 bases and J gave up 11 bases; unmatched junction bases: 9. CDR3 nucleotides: TGCAGCGTTGAAGAGATAGGGGGCTCCCGGAAACTGTTTTTT. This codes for CSVEEIGGSRKLFF.

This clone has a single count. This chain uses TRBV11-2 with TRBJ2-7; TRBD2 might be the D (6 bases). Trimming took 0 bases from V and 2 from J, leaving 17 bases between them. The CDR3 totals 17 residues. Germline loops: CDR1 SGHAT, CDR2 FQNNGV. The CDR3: CASSLDLGTEGAYEQYF. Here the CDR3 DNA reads TGTGCCAGCAGCTTAGATCTGGGGACGGAGGGAGCCTACGAGCAGTACTTC.

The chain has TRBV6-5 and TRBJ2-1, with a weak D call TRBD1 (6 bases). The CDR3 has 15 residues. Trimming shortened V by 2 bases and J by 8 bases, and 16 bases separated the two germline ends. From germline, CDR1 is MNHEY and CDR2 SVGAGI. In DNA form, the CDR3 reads TGTGCCAGCAGTTACCCCAGGACAGAGGGCTATGAGCAGTTCTTC. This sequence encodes CASSYPRTEGYEQFF.

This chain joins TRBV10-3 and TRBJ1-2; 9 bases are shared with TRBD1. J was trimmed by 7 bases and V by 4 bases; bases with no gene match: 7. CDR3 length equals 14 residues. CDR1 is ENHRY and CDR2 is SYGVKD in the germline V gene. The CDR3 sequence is CAISVGDREAGYTF. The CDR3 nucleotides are TGTGCCATCAGTGTGGGGGACAGGGAGGCTGGCTACACCTTC.

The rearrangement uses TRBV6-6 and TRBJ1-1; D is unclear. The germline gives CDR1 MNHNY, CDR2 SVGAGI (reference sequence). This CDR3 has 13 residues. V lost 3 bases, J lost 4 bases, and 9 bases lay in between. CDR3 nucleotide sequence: TGTGCCAGCAGTTATCAGGAATTCACTGAAGCTTTCTTT. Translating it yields CASSYQEFTEAFF.

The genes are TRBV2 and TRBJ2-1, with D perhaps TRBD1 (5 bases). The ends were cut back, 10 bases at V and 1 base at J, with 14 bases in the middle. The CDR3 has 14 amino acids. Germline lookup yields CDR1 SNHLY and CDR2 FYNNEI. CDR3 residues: CATRRAGSYNEQFF. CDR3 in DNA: TGTGCCACCCGAAGGGCAGGGTCCTACAATGAGCAGTTCTTC.

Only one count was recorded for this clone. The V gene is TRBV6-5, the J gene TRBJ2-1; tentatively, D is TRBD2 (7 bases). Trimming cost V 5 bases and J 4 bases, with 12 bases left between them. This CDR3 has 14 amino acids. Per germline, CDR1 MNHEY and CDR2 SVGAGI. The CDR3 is CASSRGGIYNEQFF. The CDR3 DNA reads TGTGCCAGCAGTAGGGGGGGGATTTACAATGAGCAGTTCTTC.

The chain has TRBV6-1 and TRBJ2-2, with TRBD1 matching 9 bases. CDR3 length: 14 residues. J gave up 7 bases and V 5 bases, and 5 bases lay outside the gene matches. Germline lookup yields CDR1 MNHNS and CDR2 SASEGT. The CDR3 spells CASSQQGAGGELFF. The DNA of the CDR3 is TGTGCCAGCAGTCAACAGGGGGCGGGCGGGGAGCTGTTTTTT.

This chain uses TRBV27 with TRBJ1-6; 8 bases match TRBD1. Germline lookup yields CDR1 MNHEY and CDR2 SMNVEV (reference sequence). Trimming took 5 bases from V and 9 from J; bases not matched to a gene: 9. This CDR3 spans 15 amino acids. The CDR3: CASSPRTGRGSPLHF. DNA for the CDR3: TGTGCCAGCAGTCCGAGGACAGGGAGAGGTTCACCCCTCCACTTT.

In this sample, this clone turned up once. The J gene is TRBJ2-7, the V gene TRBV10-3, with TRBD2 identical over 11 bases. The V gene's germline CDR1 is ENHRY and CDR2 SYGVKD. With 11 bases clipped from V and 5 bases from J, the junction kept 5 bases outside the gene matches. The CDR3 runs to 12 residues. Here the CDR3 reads CASTSGSHEQYF. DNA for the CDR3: TGTGCCTCAACTAGCGGGAGCCACGAGCAGTACTTC.

The CDR3 DNA is TGTGCCAGCTCATTCCGGGACACCGTCAATCAGCCCCAGCATTTT. Translating gives CASSFRDTVNQPQHF. The genes are TRBV18 and TRBJ1-5; TRBD1 is a possible D gene (6 bases). Trimming removed 5 bases from V and 3 bases from J, with 14 bases in between. There are 15 residues in the CDR3. Germline V CDR1 and CDR2: KGHSH, LQKENI.

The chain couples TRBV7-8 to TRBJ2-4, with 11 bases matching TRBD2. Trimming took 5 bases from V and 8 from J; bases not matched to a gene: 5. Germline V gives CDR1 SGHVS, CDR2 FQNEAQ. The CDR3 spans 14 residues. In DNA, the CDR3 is TGTGCCAGCAGCCCTAGCGGGGGGCGGGACATTCAGTACTTC. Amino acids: CASSPSGGRDIQYF.

In DNA, the CDR3 is TGTGCCATCGGGACCTTCGGGGGACCAAAAGAGACCCAGTACTTC. Protein: CAIGTFGGPKETQYF. The V gene is TRBV10-3, the J gene TRBJ2-5; a weak D match, TRBD2 (6 bases). The CDR3 sequence is 15 residues long. V gave up 8 bases and J gave up 3 bases, with 19 bases separating them. Germline CDR1 is ENHRY and CDR2 is SYGVKD.

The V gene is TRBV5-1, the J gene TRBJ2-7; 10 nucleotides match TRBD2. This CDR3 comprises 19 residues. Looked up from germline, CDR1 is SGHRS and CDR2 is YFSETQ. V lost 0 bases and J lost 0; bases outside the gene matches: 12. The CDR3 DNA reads TGCGCCAGCAGCTTGGCGGGGGGGAGCGGGAGGGCCCTCTCCTACGAGCAGTACTTC. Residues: CASSLAGGSGRALSYEQYF.

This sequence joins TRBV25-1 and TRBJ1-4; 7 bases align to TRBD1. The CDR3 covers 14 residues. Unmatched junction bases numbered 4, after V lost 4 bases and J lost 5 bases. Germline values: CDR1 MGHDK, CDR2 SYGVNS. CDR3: CASSGTGSNEKLFF. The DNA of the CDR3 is TGTGCCAGCAGTGGGACAGGTTCGAATGAAAAACTGTTTTTT.

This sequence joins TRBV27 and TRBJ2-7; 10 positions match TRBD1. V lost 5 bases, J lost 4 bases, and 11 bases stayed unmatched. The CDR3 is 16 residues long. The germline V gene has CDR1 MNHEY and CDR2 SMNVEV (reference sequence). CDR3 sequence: CASSLNTPGQGYEQYF. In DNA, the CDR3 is TGTGCCAGCAGTCTCAATACCCCGGGACAGGGGTACGAGCAGTACTTC.

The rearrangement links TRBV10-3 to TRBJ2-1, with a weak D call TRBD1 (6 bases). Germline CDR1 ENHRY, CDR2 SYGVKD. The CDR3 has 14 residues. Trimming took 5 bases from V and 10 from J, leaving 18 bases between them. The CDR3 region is CAISNLDRRSEQFF. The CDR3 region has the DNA TGTGCCATCAGTAACCTCGACAGGCGGAGCGAGCAGTTCTTC.

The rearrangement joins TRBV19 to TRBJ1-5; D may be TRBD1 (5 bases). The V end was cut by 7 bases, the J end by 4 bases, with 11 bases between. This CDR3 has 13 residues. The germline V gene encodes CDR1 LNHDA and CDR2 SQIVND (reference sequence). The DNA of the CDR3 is TGTGCCAGTACCGTCAGGGCGAATCAGCCCCAGCATTTT. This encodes CASTVRANQPQHF.

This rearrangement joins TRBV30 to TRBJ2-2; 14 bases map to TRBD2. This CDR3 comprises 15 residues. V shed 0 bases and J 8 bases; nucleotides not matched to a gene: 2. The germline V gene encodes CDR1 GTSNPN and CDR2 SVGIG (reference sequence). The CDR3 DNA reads TGTGCCTGGAGTGTAGGGACTAGCGGGAGAGGGGAGCTGTTTTTT. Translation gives CAWSVGTSGRGELFF.

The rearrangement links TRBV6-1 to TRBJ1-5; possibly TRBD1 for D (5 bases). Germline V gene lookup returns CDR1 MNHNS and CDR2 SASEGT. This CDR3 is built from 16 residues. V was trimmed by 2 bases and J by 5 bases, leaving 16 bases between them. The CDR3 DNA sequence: TGTGCCAGCAGTGAAAGGTCAGGGTCTGTCCATCAGCCCCAGCATTTT. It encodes CASSERSGSVHQPQHF.

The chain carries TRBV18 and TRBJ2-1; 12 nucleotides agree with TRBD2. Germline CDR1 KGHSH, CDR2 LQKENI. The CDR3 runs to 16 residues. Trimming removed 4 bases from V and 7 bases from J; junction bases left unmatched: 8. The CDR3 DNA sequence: TGTGCCAGCTCACGTACGACTAGCGGGAGTGGGAATGAGCAGTTCTTC. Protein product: CASSRTTSGSGNEQFF.

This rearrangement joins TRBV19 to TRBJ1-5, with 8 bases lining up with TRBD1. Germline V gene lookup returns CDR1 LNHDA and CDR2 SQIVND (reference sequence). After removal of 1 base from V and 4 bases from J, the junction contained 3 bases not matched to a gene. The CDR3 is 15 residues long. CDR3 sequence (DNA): TGTGCCAGTAGTATAGCAACAGGGGGAAATCAGCCCCAGCATTTT. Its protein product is CASSIATGGNQPQHF.

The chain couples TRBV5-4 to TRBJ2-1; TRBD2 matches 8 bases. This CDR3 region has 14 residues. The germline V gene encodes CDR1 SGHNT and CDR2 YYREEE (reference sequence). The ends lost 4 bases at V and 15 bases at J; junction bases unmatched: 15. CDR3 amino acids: CASSLNILAGSAFF. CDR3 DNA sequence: TGTGCCAGCAGCCTCAATATTCTAGCGGGCTCGGCGTTCTTC.

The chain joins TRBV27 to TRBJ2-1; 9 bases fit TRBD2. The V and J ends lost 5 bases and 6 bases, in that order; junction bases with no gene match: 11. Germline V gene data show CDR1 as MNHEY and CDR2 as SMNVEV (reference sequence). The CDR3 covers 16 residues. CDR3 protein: CASSPSFRGRANEQFF. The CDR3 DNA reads TGTGCCAGCAGTCCCTCCTTCCGCGGGAGGGCCAATGAGCAGTTCTTC.

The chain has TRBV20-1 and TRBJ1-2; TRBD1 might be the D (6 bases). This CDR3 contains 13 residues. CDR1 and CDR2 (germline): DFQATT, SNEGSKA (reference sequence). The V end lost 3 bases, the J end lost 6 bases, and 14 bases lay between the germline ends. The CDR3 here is CSASPQQGHGYTF. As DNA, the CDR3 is TGCAGTGCTAGTCCTCAACAGGGACATGGCTACACCTTC.

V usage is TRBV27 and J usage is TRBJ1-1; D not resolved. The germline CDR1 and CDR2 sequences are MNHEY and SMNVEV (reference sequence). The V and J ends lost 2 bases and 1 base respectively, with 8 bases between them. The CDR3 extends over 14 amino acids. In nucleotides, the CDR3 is TGTGCCAGCAGTTTAGGTCTCAGGAACACTGAAGCTTTCTTT. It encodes CASSLGLRNTEAFF.

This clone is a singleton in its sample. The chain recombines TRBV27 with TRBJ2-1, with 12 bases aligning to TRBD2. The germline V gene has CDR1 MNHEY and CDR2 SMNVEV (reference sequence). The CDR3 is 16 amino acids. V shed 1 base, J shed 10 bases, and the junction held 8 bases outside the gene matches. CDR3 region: CASSLWASGRAWEQFF. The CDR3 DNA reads TGTGCCAGCAGTTTATGGGCTAGCGGGAGGGCATGGGAGCAGTTCTTC.

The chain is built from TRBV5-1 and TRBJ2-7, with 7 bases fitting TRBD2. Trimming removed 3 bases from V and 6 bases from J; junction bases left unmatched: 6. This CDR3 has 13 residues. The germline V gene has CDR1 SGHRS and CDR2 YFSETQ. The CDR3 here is CASSWGDYFEQYF. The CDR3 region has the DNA TGCGCCAGCAGCTGGGGGGACTATTTCGAGCAGTACTTC.